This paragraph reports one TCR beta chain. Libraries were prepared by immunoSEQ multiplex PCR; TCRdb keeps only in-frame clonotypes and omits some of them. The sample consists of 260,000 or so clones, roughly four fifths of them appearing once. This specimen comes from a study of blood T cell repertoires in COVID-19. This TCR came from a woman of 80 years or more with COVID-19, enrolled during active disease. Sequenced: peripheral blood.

CDR3 in DNA: TGTGCCAGTAGTCCCCCGGACAGGGACGAAGCTTTCTTT. It codes for CASSPPDRDEAFF. This chain uses TRBV19 with TRBJ1-1; 8 nucleotides align to TRBD1. Germline CDR1 LNHDA, CDR2 SQIVND (reference sequence). V lost 5 bases and J lost 8; bases outside the gene matches: 7. The CDR3 is made up of 13 amino acids.